Below are 13 T cell receptor beta chains sequenced from a single sample in a study of CD8+CD57+ T cells in acquired aplastic anemia. CDR3 and TCR beta VDJ profiling relied on a genomic DNA template. TCRdb reprocessed the reads with MiXCR, giving one entry per CDR3 protein. The sample consists of over 40,000 distinct CDR3 sequences, about 73% of them appearing once. The sample was sorted CD4+, CD8+, or CD8+CD57+ T cells (not recorded which) from PBMCs. The receptor source for this set is a human donor in good health, serving as a control.

The chain links TRBV7-2 to TRBJ1-2; D perhaps matches TRBD1 (5 bases). Trimming removed 1 base from V and 7 bases from J, with 13 bases in between. Germline loops: CDR1 SGHTA, CDR2 FQGNSA. This CDR3 has 14 amino acids. The chain's CDR3 is CASSLEGRAVGYTF. CDR3 DNA sequence: TGTGCCAGCAGCTTAGAGGGCAGGGCGGTTGGCTACACCTTC.

This clonotype was recorded at least ten times. The chain joins TRBV14 to TRBJ2-1, with D unclear. This CDR3 has 12 amino acids. The V gene lost 5 bases and the J gene lost 8 bases, with 10 bases spanning the gap. Germline V gene lookup returns CDR1 SGHDN and CDR2 FVKESK. As DNA, the CDR3 is TGTGCCAGCAGCTGGATTCAGGATGAGCAGTTCTTC. Translated, it gives CASSWIQDEQFF.

Here the CDR3 reads CASKKEGANYGYTF. CDR3 coding DNA: TGTGCCAGCAAGAAGGAGGGAGCTAACTATGGCTACACCTTC. The gene calls are TRBV2 and TRBJ1-2; D not resolved. With 7 bases removed from V and 0 bases from J, the gap between germline ends came to 12 bases. Germline values: CDR1 SNHLY, CDR2 FYNNEI. This CDR3 comprises 14 residues.

The chain recombines TRBV19 with TRBJ2-7, with 10 bases that match TRBD1. Germline V gene lookup returns CDR1 LNHDA and CDR2 SQIVND (reference sequence). V shed 4 bases and J 3 bases; nucleotides not matched to a gene: 3. The CDR3 loop spans 14 amino acids. The CDR3 spells CASSTWDRGYEQYF. The CDR3 DNA reads TGTGCCAGTAGTACCTGGGACAGGGGCTACGAGCAGTACTTC.

This clonotype was seen at least ten times. This chain uses TRBV6-5 with TRBJ2-2; D gene uncertain. Germline CDR1 and CDR2: MNHEY and SVGAGI. Trimming cost V 0 bases and J 6 bases, with 17 bases left between them. CDR3 length equals 17 residues. The CDR3 DNA reads TGTGCCAGCAGTTACTCGTCGGAGCCGGAAATGGCCGGGGAGCTGTTTTTT. This codes for CASSYSSEPEMAGELFF.

The chain employs TRBV29-1 and TRBJ2-7, with TRBD2 identical over 12 bases. This CDR3 is built from 13 residues. V shed 7 bases and J 3 bases; nucleotides not matched to a gene: 4. Germline V gene lookup returns CDR1 SQVTM and CDR2 ANQGSEA. CDR3 nucleotides: TGCAGCGGACTAGCGGGAGATTTCTACGAGCAGTACTTC. Translating gives CSGLAGDFYEQYF.

The chain has TRBV20-1 and TRBJ2-5; D is unresolved. CDR1 and CDR2 (germline): DFQATT, SNEGSKA (reference sequence). V was trimmed by 3 bases and J by 5 bases, leaving 13 bases between them. The length of the CDR3 is 13 residues. CDR3 amino acids: CSASSPLRETQYF. The CDR3 DNA is TGCAGTGCTAGTTCACCCCTGAGGGAGACCCAGTACTTC.

This chain joins TRBV19 and TRBJ1-2; D is perhaps TRBD1 (6 bases). The CDR3 loop spans 15 amino acids. Trimming removed 3 bases from V and 5 bases from J, with 16 bases in between. Per germline, CDR1 LNHDA and CDR2 SQIVND (reference sequence). DNA of the CDR3: TGTGCCAGTAGTATTGGACAGACCCCAGTATATGGCTACACCTTC. Its translation: CASSIGQTPVYGYTF. Complete variable domain (other parts from reference TRBV19 and TRBJ1-2): DGGITQSPKYLFRKEGQNVTLSCEQNLNHDAMYWYRQDPGQGLRLIYYSQIVNDFQKGDIAEGYSVSREKKESFPLTVTSAQKNPTAFYLCASSIGQTPVYGYTFGSGTRLTVV.

The J gene is TRBJ1-6, the V gene TRBV7-3; possible D gene TRBD1, 5 bases. Germline V gene data show CDR1 as SGHTA and CDR2 as FQGTGA. CDR3 length: 13 amino acids. The ends were cut back, 2 bases at V and 9 bases at J, with 8 bases in the middle. CDR3 DNA: TGTGCCAGCAGCTTAGGGGCGGGTTCACCCCTCCACTTT. Its translation is CASSLGAGSPLHF.

In regard to this clonotype: Its ends do not fully match the called genes, so a read error is possible. The V and J genes are TRBV11-2 and TRBJ2-2, with 8 bases aligning to TRBD2. Germline CDR1 is SGHAT and CDR2 is FQNNGV. CDR3 length: 16 amino acids. CDR3 amino acids: CASSVDSGADTGELFF. Written as DNA, the CDR3 is TGTGCCAGCAGCGTAGATAGCGGGGCGGACACCGGGGAGCTGTTTTTT.

The V gene is TRBV20-1, the J gene TRBJ1-2; 8 bases agree with TRBD1. From germline, CDR1 is DFQATT and CDR2 SNEGSKA (reference sequence). Trimming took 0 bases from V and 7 from J; bases not matched to a gene: 13. The CDR3 has 16 residues. The CDR3 spells CSAREPYGQGVRGYTF. CDR3 DNA: TGCAGTGCTAGAGAACCATACGGACAGGGAGTCCGTGGCTACACCTTC.

This clonotype was seen a handful of times. CDR3 loop: CSVARTDNEQFF. CDR3 nucleotide sequence: TGCAGCGTTGCGAGGACAGATAATGAGCAGTTCTTC. J is TRBJ2-1 and V is TRBV29-1; a weak D match, TRBD1 (6 bases). Trimming stripped 4 bases from V and 7 bases from J, with 11 bases between. The CDR3 contains 12 residues. The germline CDR1 and CDR2 sequences are SQVTM and ANQGSEA.

The chain combines TRBV5-4 with TRBJ1-1; 9 nucleotides line up with TRBD1. J gave up 1 base and V 6 bases, and 10 bases lay outside the gene matches. Germline V gives CDR1 SGHNT, CDR2 YYREEE (reference sequence). This CDR3 is built from 16 residues. The CDR3 region has the DNA TGTGCCAGCACCGCCGGGACAGGGAATTGGAACACTGAAGCTTTCTTT. Translated, it gives CASTAGTGNWNTEAFF.